The 22 T cell receptor beta chains reported below all come from one sample, sequenced in a study of T cells after yellow fever vaccination (dated by TCRdb to about 2019). Read against the paper, the sample's treatment or condition label means: live attenuated yellow fever vaccine strain. Preparation of the library involved 5' RACE. The listed sequencing device is Illumina HiSeq 2500. Through fastp at Q25 and MiXCR, TCRdb rebuilt clones from the public reads, retaining in-frame beta chains. Each CDR3 protein gets just one entry, which takes the most common genes and DNA from the rows behind it. In all, the sample holds around 72,000 distinct CDR3 sequences, and roughly 7% of those were seen once. The top ten hold approximately 30% of the sample. The starting material was CD8+ T cells sorted from PBMCs, obtained around 10 days after the first yellow fever vaccination. The origin of the receptors is a man younger than 35 who received the YFV17D yellow fever vaccine.

This clonotype was recorded many times. The chain carries TRBV7-2 and TRBJ2-7; tentative D call: TRBD2 (5 bases). The CDR3 is made up of 14 amino acids. Trimming removed 3 bases at V and 0 bases at J, with 9 bases between. The V gene's germline CDR1 is SGHTA and CDR2 FQGNSA. The chain's CDR3 is CASSFGEISYEQYF. Here the CDR3 DNA reads TGTGCCAGCAGCTTCGGGGAAATCTCCTACGAGCAGTACTTC.

This clonotype has ten or more counts. The chain combines TRBV12-3 or TRBV12-4 with TRBJ2-7; 10 positions agree with TRBD1. CDR3 length: 14 amino acids. Trimming removed 5 bases from V and 4 bases from J; junction bases left unmatched: 5. The CDR3 coding sequence is TGTGCCAGCAGTCTGGGGGACAGGGGATACGAGCAGTACTTC. Translation: CASSLGDRGYEQYF.

This clonotype was seen a handful of times. The chain employs TRBV6-1 and TRBJ1-2, with a tentative D call TRBD1 (5 bases). The length of the CDR3 is 15 residues. CDR1 is MNHNS, CDR2 SASEGT, per germline. V was trimmed by 5 bases and J by 6 bases, leaving 19 bases between them. CDR3 loop: CASSPSVSGANGYTF. The CDR3 nucleotides read TGTGCCAGCAGTCCGAGCGTGTCCGGGGCTAATGGCTACACCTTC.

The V and J genes are TRBV7-2 and TRBJ2-5; 7 positions agree with TRBD1. The CDR3 length is 14 residues. The J segment lost 4 bases and the V segment lost 3 bases, leaving 5 bases of the junction unmatched. The germline CDR1 and CDR2 sequences are SGHTA and FQGNSA. CDR3 residues: CASSFPTGLETQYF. The CDR3 DNA is TGTGCCAGCAGCTTCCCGACAGGGCTAGAGACCCAGTACTTC.

This clonotype showed up just a few times. The rearrangement joins TRBV12-3 or TRBV12-4 to TRBJ2-1, with 14 bases matching TRBD2. The trim removed 7 bases at V and 10 bases at J, leaving 9 bases unmatched. The CDR3 loop spans 15 amino acids. CDR3 residues: CASTLTSGGAGEQFF. CDR3 sequence (DNA): TGTGCCAGCACTTTGACTAGCGGGGGGGCCGGGGAGCAGTTCTTC.

In its sample, this clonotype was seen a few times. The rearrangement links TRBV25-1 to TRBJ2-1; D ambiguous. V gave up 8 bases and J gave up 3 bases, with 8 bases separating them. This CDR3 region has 12 residues. Germline-derived CDR1 and CDR2 are MGHDK and SYGVNS. The CDR3 reads CASGSHYNEQFF. CDR3 nucleotide sequence: TGTGCCAGCGGATCCCACTACAATGAGCAGTTCTTC.

V gene TRBV15 combines with J gene TRBJ2-7; perhaps D is TRBD1 or TRBD2 (5 bases each). The V end lost 0 bases, the J end lost 4 bases, and 16 bases lay between the germline ends. The CDR3 runs to 16 residues. CDR1 is LNHNV and CDR2 is YYDKDF in the germline V gene (reference sequence). The CDR3 protein is CATSRDSGPMVYEQYF. CDR3 nucleotides: TGTGCCACCAGCAGAGATTCGGGGCCCATGGTTTACGAGCAGTACTTC.

Ten or more counts support this clonotype. The chain is built from TRBV9 and TRBJ2-3, with a tentative D call TRBD1 (6 bases). Trimming removed 4 bases at V and 2 bases at J, with 17 bases between. The germline V gene encodes CDR1 SGDLS and CDR2 YYNGEE. The CDR3 runs to 16 residues. The CDR3 sequence: CASSPQGGGFTDTQYF. CDR3 bases: TGTGCCAGCAGCCCCCAAGGTGGGGGCTTCACAGATACGCAGTATTTT.

This clonotype was seen many times. The J gene is TRBJ2-5, the V gene TRBV4-1; perhaps D is TRBD1 or TRBD2 (5 bases each). Germline CDR1 and CDR2: MGHRA and YSYEKL. V shed 3 bases and J shed 5 bases, with 19 bases lying between them. The CDR3 totals 16 residues. DNA for the CDR3: TGCGCCAGCAGCCAGACCCCCGGGGTTGGACACGAGACCCAGTACTTC. Translation gives CASSQTPGVGHETQYF.

This clonotype occurred many times. The rearrangement uses TRBV5-5 and TRBJ1-5; D perhaps matches TRBD1 (5 bases). This CDR3 has 14 amino acids. V lost 0 bases and J lost 3, with 7 bases in between. Germline loops: CDR1 SGHKS, CDR2 YYEKEE (reference sequence). CDR3 amino acids: CASSLGGDNQPQHF. The DNA of the CDR3 is TGTGCCAGCAGCTTGGGGGGCGACAATCAGCCCCAGCATTTT. The full variable domain, completed using reference TRBV5-5 and TRBJ1-5, is DAGVTQSPTHLIKTRGQQVTLRCSPISGHKSVSWYQQVLGQGPQFIFQYYEKEERGRGNFPDRFSARQFPNYSSELNVNALLLGDSALYLCASSLGGDNQPQHFGDGTRLSIL.

This clonotype was seen ten or more times. The chain uses TRBV3-1 and TRBJ2-2, with D possibly TRBD2 on 5 matching bases. The CDR3 totals 16 residues. V dropped 0 bases and J dropped 6 bases, with 14 bases sitting between them. The germline CDR1 and CDR2 sequences are LGHDT and YNNKEL (reference sequence). This CDR3 reads CASSQEFGIGAGELFF. In DNA, the CDR3 is TGTGCCAGCAGCCAAGAATTTGGCATCGGGGCCGGGGAGCTGTTTTTT.

The table lists this clonotype with a few counts. The chain is built from TRBV9 and TRBJ2-7, with D possibly matching TRBD1 (5 bases). The CDR3 contains 14 residues. The V gene's germline CDR1 is SGDLS and CDR2 YYNGEE. V lost 0 bases and J lost 2, with 9 bases in between. Here the CDR3 DNA reads TGTGCCAGCAGCGTAGGGGTAGGGGCCTACGAGCAGTACTTC. Protein: CASSVGVGAYEQYF.

The CDR3 coding sequence is TGTGCCAGCAGCTTAGAAATTGAGCAGTTCTTC. Its protein product is CASSLEIEQFF. The chain employs TRBV7-2 and TRBJ2-1; D uncertain. This CDR3 spans 11 amino acids. The V gene lost 1 base and the J gene lost 9 bases, with 4 bases spanning the gap. Germline CDR1 reads SGHTA; CDR2 reads FQGNSA.

In the case of this clonotype: This may be a read error: a much more frequent sequence differs by one nucleotide. This chain connects TRBV15 to TRBJ2-3; 12 positions match TRBD1. The germline CDR1 and CDR2 sequences are LNHNV and YYDKDF (reference sequence). The CDR3 length is 14 residues. CDR3 region: CTTHGTGGPSTQYF. Here the CDR3 DNA reads TGTACCACGCATGGGACAGGGGGCCCCTCTACGCAGTATTTT.

This chain joins TRBV18 and TRBJ2-7, with 8 bases matching TRBD1. The germline CDR1 and CDR2 sequences are KGHSH and LQKENI. V dropped 3 bases and J dropped 5; count of bases not matched to a gene: 6. The CDR3 runs 14 residues. CDR3 coding DNA: TGTGCCAGCTCACCTCGGGACAGGTTTCACGAGCAGTACTTC. As protein: CASSPRDRFHEQYF.

This clonotype was picked up a small number of times. The chain has TRBV11-2 and TRBJ1-1; unclear D gene. V lost 6 bases and J lost 4, with 9 bases in between. CDR1 and CDR2 (germline): SGHAT, FQNNGV. CDR3 length equals 12 residues. CDR3 amino acids: CASRTDVTEAFF. DNA of the CDR3: TGTGCCAGCAGAACGGATGTCACTGAAGCTTTCTTT.

The V and J genes are TRBV28 and TRBJ2-3; D is ambiguous. The V and J ends lost 3 bases and 2 bases respectively, with 9 bases between them. Germline CDR1 reads MDHEN; CDR2 reads SYDVKM. This CDR3 has 14 amino acids. DNA for the CDR3: TGTGCCAGCAGTTTGGAGACGACCACAGATACGCAGTATTTT. Amino acid sequence: CASSLETTTDTQYF.

V gene TRBV9 combines with J gene TRBJ1-2; no clear D. Looked up from germline, CDR1 is SGDLS and CDR2 is YYNGEE. Between the trimmed V and J ends, which lost 0 bases and 3 bases, there was a span of 12 bases. The CDR3 runs 15 residues. The CDR3 region has the DNA TGTGCCAGCAGCGTAGCGGGGTTGCCTTACTATGGCTACACCTTC. It yields the protein CASSVAGLPYYGYTF.

This clonotype was observed many times. The gene calls are TRBV20-1 and TRBJ1-1; perhaps TRBD1 as D (6 bases). Trimming shortened V by 6 bases and J by 3 bases, and 14 bases separated the two germline ends. The germline gives CDR1 DFQATT, CDR2 SNEGSKA (reference sequence). This CDR3 contains 13 residues. The DNA of the CDR3 is TGCAGTGCCCGATGGGGGCGGGACACTGAAGCTTTCTTT. It codes for CSARWGRDTEAFF.

A word on this clonotype: A much larger clone sits a single nucleotide away, making a read error possible. V and J are TRBV7-2 and TRBJ2-3; no clear D gene. Trimming took off 6 bases at V and 0 bases at J, with 10 bases between the two ends. CDR1 SGHTA and CDR2 FQGNSA come from the germline V gene. The CDR3 is 14 amino acids. This CDR3 reads CASRFPGSTDTQYF. CDR3 nucleotide sequence: TGTGCCAGCAGGTTCCCGGGTAGCACAGATACGCAGTATTTT.

This clonotype was counted between two and nine times. The V gene is TRBV7-2, the J gene TRBJ2-3; 8 nucleotides match TRBD1. The V gene end was trimmed by 5 bases and the J gene end by 5 bases; junction bases not matched to a gene: 3. Germline CDR1 SGHTA, CDR2 FQGNSA. The CDR3 runs 13 residues. CDR3 bases: TGTGCCAGCAGCGCACAGGGGGAAGATACGCAGTATTTT. The encoded protein is CASSAQGEDTQYF.

This clonotype occurred many times. The rearrangement joins TRBV7-9 to TRBJ2-1; possible D gene TRBD1, 6 bases. CDR3 length: 14 amino acids. V lost 1 base, J lost 6 bases, and 10 bases lay in between. Germline CDR1 reads SEHNR; CDR2 reads FQNEAQ (reference sequence). CDR3 nucleotide sequence: TGTGCCAGCAGCTTAGTTGGGACATTCAATGAGCAGTTCTTC. Its translation is CASSLVGTFNEQFF.